One and the same sample provided the 10 T cell receptor beta chains below, sequenced in a study of T cells of healthy individuals. TCRdb called the 5' RACE reads again in MiXCR, with one record for every CDR3 protein. This sample has approximately 52,000 distinct CDR3 sequences, with 14% to 15% found just once. These receptors all come from a human donor in good health.

A few counts support this clonotype. The gene calls are TRBV5-1 and TRBJ2-1, with a weak D call TRBD2 (5 bases). V gave up 0 bases and J gave up 5 bases, with 12 bases separating them. The germline V gene has CDR1 SGHRS and CDR2 YFSETQ. This CDR3 is 15 amino acids long. The CDR3 DNA follows: TGCGCCAGCAGCTTGGTAGGGAGTTGGGACAATGAGCAGTTCTTC. Protein sequence: CASSLVGSWDNEQFF.

This clonotype was detected only a few times. This chain uses TRBV6-1 with TRBJ2-3, with 7 bases lining up with TRBD2. This CDR3 spans 13 amino acids. V lost 4 bases and J lost 3; bases outside the gene matches: 1. Germline V gene lookup returns CDR1 MNHNS and CDR2 SASEGT. In DNA, the CDR3 is TGTGCCAGCAGTGCCGGGAGGACAGATACGCAGTATTTT. It encodes CASSAGRTDTQYF.

V is TRBV19 and J is TRBJ2-5, with D maybe TRBD1 (6 bases). This CDR3 contains 14 residues. Trimming left V 5 bases short and J 7 bases short, with 17 bases between. Looked up from germline, CDR1 is LNHDA and CDR2 is SQIVND (reference sequence). The DNA of the CDR3 is TGTGCCAGTAGTCAAGGACGGGACATAGGGACCCAGTACTTC. It yields the protein CASSQGRDIGTQYF.

The V and J genes are TRBV6-2 or TRBV6-3 and TRBJ2-2; D unclear. Germline V CDR1 and CDR2: MNHEY, SVGEGT. The CDR3 is made up of 16 amino acids. Between the trimmed V and J ends, which lost 2 bases and 6 bases, there was a span of 16 bases. CDR3 protein: CASSYNAIFMAGELFF. As DNA, the CDR3 is TGTGCCAGCAGTTACAATGCGATCTTTATGGCCGGGGAGCTGTTTTTT.

This sequence joins TRBV7-9 and TRBJ2-5; 9 bases align to TRBD1. CDR1 and CDR2 (germline): SEHNR, FQNEAQ (reference sequence). Trimming cost V 5 bases and J 5 bases; bases outside gene matches: 6. The CDR3 has 14 amino acids. CDR3 sequence reads: CASSTGQGWETQYF. CDR3 sequence (DNA): TGTGCCAGCAGCACGGGACAGGGATGGGAGACCCAGTACTTC.

The table lists this clonotype with many counts. This sequence joins TRBV7-2 and TRBJ2-3; no definite D call. From germline, CDR1 is SGHTA and CDR2 FQGNSA. V lost 5 bases and J 0 bases, leaving 9 bases between the germline ends. The CDR3 consists of 14 residues. CDR3 sequence: CASSPLPSTDTQYF. CDR3 nucleotides: TGTGCCAGCAGCCCCCTCCCTAGCACAGATACGCAGTATTTT. The full variable domain, with the rest looked up from reference TRBV7-2 and TRBJ2-3, is GAGVSQSPSNKVTEKGKDVELRCDPISGHTALYWYRQSLGQGLEFLIYFQGNSAPDKSGLPSDRFSAERTGGSVSTLTIQRTQQEDSAVYLCASSPLPSTDTQYFGPGTRLTVL.

This rearrangement joins TRBV3-1 to TRBJ2-7, with D tentatively TRBD2 (6 bases). Germline V lookup: CDR1 LGHDT, CDR2 YNNKEL (reference sequence). Trimming cost V 1 base and J 3 bases, with 10 bases left between them. The CDR3 spans 14 residues. This chain's CDR3 is CASSQAGTGYEQYF. In DNA form, the CDR3 reads TGTGCCAGCAGCCAAGCCGGGACTGGCTACGAGCAGTACTTC.

Many counts were recorded for this clonotype. The J gene is TRBJ2-5, the V gene TRBV20-1; 9 bases are shared with TRBD2. Germline CDR1 DFQATT, CDR2 SNEGSKA (reference sequence). CDR3 size: 16 residues. J lost 1 base, V lost 1 base, and 7 bases had no gene match. CDR3 loop: CSARGSLAGLQETQYF. The CDR3 DNA is TGCAGTGCTAGAGGGTCGCTAGCGGGACTCCAAGAGACCCAGTACTTC.

The rearrangement links TRBV12-3 or TRBV12-4 to TRBJ2-1, with TRBD1 matching 10 bases. Germline trimming cut 5 bases from V and 7 bases from J; bases unmatched to any gene: 20. CDR3 length equals 19 residues. CDR3 protein: CASSARDRGVRGKMNEQFF. The DNA for the CDR3 is TGTGCCAGCAGTGCCCGGGACAGGGGAGTTAGGGGTAAAATGAATGAGCAGTTCTTC.

This clonotype was detected many times. The V and J genes are TRBV2 and TRBJ2-3; TRBD2 might be the D (7 bases). Germline V gene data show CDR1 as SNHLY and CDR2 as FYNNEI. The length of the CDR3 is 14 residues. V was trimmed by 6 bases and J by 1 base, leaving 11 bases between them. CDR3 nucleotides: TGTGCCAGCAGGAGGGGGGGAGGCACAGATACGCAGTATTTT. Amino acids: CASRRGGGTDTQYF.